A selection of T cell receptor beta chains follows, all from one sample in a study of breast tumors, draining lymph nodes, adjacent tissues. TCRdb recomputed calls from the multiplex PCR reads with MiXCR, one row per CDR3 protein. Among about 100,000 distinct CDR3 sequences listed, less than 25% were seen once. The material sequenced was axillary lymph node tissue. These receptors were collected from a female donor with breast cancer. Some clones in this sample may be carry-over from other donors' samples. CDR3s leave out the opening cysteine and the closing phenylalanine or tryptophan. D genes are given only for firm matches.

>TRBJ2-1|TRBD2|TRBV5-8
ASSLGLAGAQF
>TRBJ2-1|-|TRBV4-1
ASSQEGQYNEQF
>TRBJ2-7|TRBD2|TRBV4-1
ASSQALGWTSGVVEQY
>TRBJ2-7|-|TRBV11-1
ASSFKYEQY
>TRBJ2-1|TRBD2|TRBV6-5
ASSIAGEQF
>TRBJ1-4|-|TRBV19
ASSIGERKLF
>TRBJ1-1|-|TRBV18
ASSPQGRTEAF
>TRBJ2-7|TRBD2|TRBV12-3/TRBV12-4
ASTPIAGGPYYEQY
>TRBJ2-5|TRBD1|TRBV5-4
AIKGQNQETQY
>TRBJ2-1|-|TRBV5-5
ASRPQTRQGTDEQF
>TRBJ2-5|-|TRBV12-3/TRBV12-4
ASSRTKGRTQY
>TRBJ2-6|TRBD1|TRBV5-1
ASSSGTGASGANVLT
>TRBJ2-5|TRBD1|TRBV10-3
AISEGDRGQETQY
>TRBJ2-5|-|TRBV13
ASSYGMYQETQY
>TRBJ1-1|TRBD1|TRBV5-1
ASSLEGDSSMNTEAF
>TRBJ2-7|-|TRBV5-6
ACSLGTRYEQY
>TRBJ1-3|-|TRBV28
ASSFGSGAPSGNTIY
>TRBJ2-3|-|TRBV11-2
ASSTEGTDTQY
>TRBJ1-2|-|TRBV10-3
AIRGLDSSSYGYT
>TRBJ1-2|-|TRBV20-1
SAAPSYGYT
>TRBJ2-1|TRBD2|TRBV12-3/TRBV12-4
ASSFEISGAKYNEQF
>TRBJ2-1|TRBD1|TRBV27
ASSRYAPDRGNEQF
>TRBJ2-3|TRBD2|TRBV6-2/TRBV6-3
ASSSPGLAGPDTQY
>TRBJ2-1|-|TRBV5-6
ASSFYRANEQF
>TRBJ2-1|TRBD2|TRBV7-8
ASSLVLRTSENEQF
>TRBJ2-5|-|TRBV10-3
AISESRGGRETQY
>TRBJ1-2|-|TRBV7-2
ASSLDGYGYT
>TRBJ1-1|-|TRBV9
ASGTDGVAF
>TRBJ1-1|-|TRBV29-1
SVEELTTNTEAF
>TRBJ2-6|-|TRBV2
ASRESSGANVLT
>TRBJ2-7|TRBD2|TRBV7-2
ASSFRTSGVYERY
>TRBJ2-2|-|TRBV7-9
ATDPGTGELF
>TRBJ2-7|TRBD2|TRBV5-8
ASSSGLAGDLYEQY
>TRBJ1-6|TRBD1|TRBV6-6
ASSRTGVDNSPLH
>TRBJ1-6|-|TRBV14
ASSPWTDNSPLH
>TRBJ2-5|TRBD2|TRBV5-1
ASSPERGGLRKTQY
>TRBJ2-7|TRBD2|TRBV7-2
ASSPTSGRFEQY
>TRBJ1-4|-|TRBV7-3
ASSLGGGSNEKLF
>TRBJ2-7|-|TRBV10-2
ASGVPHYEQY
>TRBJ2-7|-|TRBV11-2
ASSPQGGSSYEQY
>TRBJ1-6|-|TRBV3-1
ASSQGRSHNSPLH